The 25 T cell receptor beta chains below all came from one sample that was sequenced in a study of T cells in Graves' hyperthyroidism and ophthalmopathy. RNA transcripts served as the template for amplifying TCR beta CDR3 regions. The primer set for the first-round RT-PCR of the TCR CDR3 was HTBI. TCRdb re-called the multiplex PCR reads through MiXCR, storing one row per CDR3 protein. The table shows a few hundred thousand distinct CDR3 sequences, with about 14% occurring only once. The sample taken for sequencing was blood. These receptor sequences come from a woman aged 25 to 39 with Graves' hyperthyroidism that later progressed to Graves' ophthalmopathy.

The chain joins TRBV6-1 to TRBJ2-1; TRBD2 matches 11 bases. Germline V gene sequence: CDR1 MNHNS, CDR2 SASEGT. The CDR3 totals 21 residues. Trimming removed 5 bases from V and 0 bases from J; junction bases left unmatched: 18. The CDR3 here is CASSRWTSGSSHKSSYNEQFF. CDR3 nucleotides: TGTGCCAGCAGTCGTTGGACTAGCGGGTCGTCTCACAAAAGCTCCTACAATGAGCAGTTCTTC.

This clonotype came up a few times. This chain connects TRBV19 to TRBJ2-7; D is perhaps TRBD1 (7 bases). Trimming stripped 3 bases from V and 3 bases from J, with 15 bases between. CDR1 is LNHDA, CDR2 SQIVND, per germline (reference sequence). The CDR3 is 15 amino acids. Here the CDR3 reads CASSMSGGGVYEQYF. CDR3 in DNA: TGTGCCAGTAGTATGTCAGGGGGAGGTGTCTACGAGCAGTACTTC.

This clonotype has a handful of counts. The chain links TRBV9 to TRBJ2-1; D not certain. There are 12 residues in the CDR3. Per germline, CDR1 SGDLS and CDR2 YYNGEE. V gave up 0 bases and J gave up 10 bases, with 8 bases separating them. The CDR3 nucleotides are TGTGCCAGCAGCGTAGACGACCGCGAGCAGTTCTTC. Protein product: CASSVDDREQFF.

This clonotype occurred many times. The genes are TRBV12-3 or TRBV12-4 and TRBJ1-2; the D gene is possibly TRBD1 (6 bases). The ends were cut back, 4 bases at V and 4 bases at J, with 10 bases in the middle. This CDR3 has 13 amino acids. This chain's CDR3 is CASSSRDIYGYTF. Here the CDR3 DNA reads TGTGCCAGCAGTTCCCGGGACATCTATGGCTACACCTTC.

This clonotype has a handful of counts. A much larger clone lies one base from this, so it may be a read error. The chain carries TRBV12-3 or TRBV12-4 and TRBJ2-7, with D possibly TRBD1 on 5 matching bases. The CDR3 contains 13 residues. Between the trimmed V and J ends, which lost 7 bases and 3 bases, there was a span of 13 bases. Here the CDR3 reads CASNSGHRYEQYF. The CDR3 DNA follows: TGTGCCAGCAATTCCGGACACCGCTACGAGCAGTACTTC.

At least ten counts were recorded for this clonotype. This chain joins TRBV30 and TRBJ1-2; tentative D call: TRBD1 (6 bases). The CDR3 extends over 14 amino acids. Per germline, CDR1 GTSNPN and CDR2 SVGIG (reference sequence). The ends were cut back, 0 bases at V and 7 bases at J, with 15 bases in the middle. This chain's CDR3 is CAWSVGQDSGGYTF. CDR3 bases: TGTGCCTGGAGTGTAGGTCAGGACAGCGGTGGCTACACCTTC.

In this sample, this clonotype turned up many times. The V call is TRBV2, the J call TRBJ1-2; TRBD1 might be the D (6 bases). Germline lookup yields CDR1 SNHLY and CDR2 FYNNEI. The CDR3 sequence is 13 residues long. Trimming took 10 bases from V and 5 from J, leaving 17 bases between them. The CDR3 region is CATRTDQNYGYTF. The DNA of the CDR3 is TGTGCCACCCGGACAGATCAAAATTATGGCTACACCTTC. Looking up the rest from reference TRBV2 and TRBJ1-2 gives the full variable domain: EPEVTQTPSHQVTQMGQEVILRCVPISNHLYFYWYRQILGQKVEFLVSFYNNEISEKSEIFDDQFSVERPDGSNFTLKIRSTKLEDSAMYFCATRTDQNYGYTFGSGTRLTVV.

This chain links TRBV28 with TRBJ2-7; TRBD1 aligns across 10 bases. V lost 5 bases to trimming and J lost 4 bases; unmatched junction nucleotides: 8. Germline values: CDR1 MDHEN, CDR2 SYDVKM. This CDR3 has 15 amino acids. The CDR3 DNA follows: TGTGCCAGCAGTGTGGGACAGGGGATTTCGTACGAGCAGTACTTC. Translating it yields CASSVGQGISYEQYF.

This clonotype has ten or more counts. This rearrangement joins TRBV6-5 to TRBJ1-4, with D hard to call. The ends were cut back, 2 bases at V and 3 bases at J, with 16 bases in the middle. Germline CDR1 and CDR2: MNHEY and SVGAGI. This CDR3 spans 17 amino acids. The CDR3 sequence: CASSYRSRRISNEKLFF. The DNA of the CDR3 is TGTGCCAGCAGTTACCGTTCCCGACGGATTTCTAATGAAAAACTGTTTTTT.

This clonotype occurred many times. The chain is built from TRBV11-3 and TRBJ1-2; D unresolved. The CDR3 runs to 16 residues. Germline loops: CDR1 SGHNT, CDR2 YENEEA. Trimming cost V 0 bases and J 0 bases, with 11 bases left between them. For the CDR3, the DNA is TGTGCCAGCAGCTTAGAAGGCGGCATAGCTAACTATGGCTACACCTTC. Translation: CASSLEGGIANYGYTF.

This clonotype is a singleton in its sample. A much more abundant neighbour one base away suggests this may be a read error. V gene TRBV3-1 combines with J gene TRBJ2-4; D is undetermined. The CDR3 totals 17 residues. Trimming shortened V by 4 bases and J by 0 bases, and 16 bases separated the two germline ends. Germline CDR1 LGHDT, CDR2 YNNKEL (reference sequence). The CDR3 is CASSLNRAQKAKNIQYF. The CDR3 nucleotides read TGTGCCAGCAGCCTGAACCGAGCACAGAAAGCCAAAAACATTCAGTACTTC.

This clonotype has at least ten counts. This chain uses TRBV5-5 with TRBJ2-5, with D uncertain. This CDR3 region has 16 residues. The V and J ends lost 4 bases and 0 bases respectively, with 16 bases between them. Germline V gene data show CDR1 as SGHKS and CDR2 as YYEKEE (reference sequence). The DNA of the CDR3 is TGTGCCAGCAGCGTCGGGTTGGTAGGCTACCAAGAGACCCAGTACTTC. The encoded protein is CASSVGLVGYQETQYF.

At least ten counts were recorded for this clonotype. V usage is TRBV12-3 or TRBV12-4 and J usage is TRBJ1-5, with D perhaps TRBD1 (5 bases). The CDR3 spans 14 residues. V was trimmed by 5 bases and J by 4 bases, leaving 12 bases between them. The CDR3 spells CASSTYRFNQPQHF. Written as DNA, the CDR3 is TGTGCCAGCAGTACCTACAGGTTTAATCAGCCCCAGCATTTT.

At least ten counts were recorded for this clonotype. V and J are TRBV28 and TRBJ1-1, with TRBD1 matching over 9 bases. Losses at the gene ends were 4 bases for V and 2 bases for J; bases not matched to a gene: 8. This CDR3 contains 16 residues. Germline CDR1 is MDHEN and CDR2 is SYDVKM. CDR3 nucleotide sequence: TGTGCCAGCAGTTACCCTTGGGACAGGGCCAACACTGAAGCTTTCTTT. This sequence encodes CASSYPWDRANTEAFF.

This clonotype was detected many times. The chain couples TRBV28 to TRBJ2-1, with D perhaps TRBD1 or TRBD2 (5 bases each). The CDR3 sequence is 14 residues long. Germline values: CDR1 MDHEN, CDR2 SYDVKM. Between the trimmed V and J ends, which lost 3 bases and 4 bases, there was a span of 10 bases. Here the CDR3 DNA reads TGTGCCAGCAGTTTCGCGAGGGGATACAATGAGCAGTTCTTC. It specifies CASSFARGYNEQFF.

This clonotype came up many times. This chain uses TRBV7-2 with TRBJ1-1; D call uncertain. Germline lookup yields CDR1 SGHTA and CDR2 FQGNSA. This CDR3 has 14 amino acids. Trimming removed 3 bases from V and 4 bases from J, with 12 bases in between. CDR3 nucleotide sequence: TGTGCCAGCAGCTTCGGAGGTCTGAGCACTGAAGCTTTCTTT. It is translated as CASSFGGLSTEAFF.

This clonotype came up many times. V gene TRBV12-3 or TRBV12-4 combines with J gene TRBJ2-7, with 10 bases aligning to TRBD2. This CDR3 comprises 16 residues. Germline trimming cut 2 bases from V and 3 bases from J; bases unmatched to any gene: 7. The CDR3 here is CASSLFGTSVIYEQYF. The CDR3 DNA reads as TGTGCCAGCAGTTTATTTGGGACTAGCGTCATCTACGAGCAGTACTTC.

The chain uses TRBV11-2 and TRBJ2-1; D possibly corresponds to TRBD2 (6 bases). Germline CDR1 and CDR2: SGHAT and FQNNGV. The CDR3 sequence is 17 residues long. The ends were cut back, 4 bases at V and 3 bases at J, with 19 bases in the middle. The CDR3 DNA follows: TGTGCCAGCAGCTACATGCCTGGGGGGTATGGCTACAATGAGCAGTTCTTC. It yields the protein CASSYMPGGYGYNEQFF.

The table lists this clonotype with many counts. CDR3 region: CASSLGRTSAGDTQYF. CDR3 nucleotides: TGTGCCAGCAGCTTGGGGCGGACCTCAGCAGGGGATACGCAGTATTTT. The rearrangement joins TRBV5-8 to TRBJ2-3; a weak D match, TRBD1 (5 bases). The V end was cut by 0 bases, the J end by 6 bases, with 17 bases between. Germline CDR1 is SGHTS and CDR2 is YDEGEE. The CDR3 runs to 16 residues.

This clonotype was counted ten times or more. The rearrangement joins TRBV12-3 or TRBV12-4 to TRBJ1-1; TRBD1 aligns across 9 bases. The CDR3 sequence is 14 residues long. The V and J ends lost 6 bases and 10 bases, in that order; junction bases with no gene match: 12. Here the CDR3 reads CASSSAGTGWAAFF. CDR3 coding DNA: TGTGCCAGCAGCTCAGCCGGGACAGGGTGGGCAGCTTTCTTT.

This clonotype has at least ten counts. The chain uses TRBV6-5 and TRBJ1-1; possible D gene TRBD1, 5 bases. The CDR3 sequence is 13 residues long. Trimming removed 2 bases from V and 7 bases from J, with 11 bases in between. Per the germline V gene, CDR1 is MNHEY and CDR2 is SVGAGI. Here the CDR3 reads CASSYAGTIEAFF. The CDR3 DNA reads TGTGCCAGCAGTTACGCCGGGACCATTGAAGCTTTCTTT.

About this clonotype itself: The junction shows a germline mismatch at one end, possibly a read error. This chain links TRBV11-2 with TRBJ1-1; TRBD1 matches at 11 bases. Germline CDR1 and CDR2: SGHAT and FQNNGV. The CDR3 is 16 residues long. The CDR3 reads CASSFGTGGRDTEAFF. The CDR3 DNA is TGTGCCAGCAGCTTCGGGACAGGGGGACGGGACACTGAAGCTTTCTTC.

The chain couples TRBV28 to TRBJ2-5; 7 bases map to TRBD2. J gave up 4 bases and V 6 bases, and 32 bases lay outside the gene matches. Germline V gives CDR1 MDHEN, CDR2 SYDVKM. The CDR3 sequence is 22 residues long. The DNA of the CDR3 is TGTGCCAGCAGCTTGACCCCTTTATTTAGTCTAAAGGGAGGGCCTAGGAGAGAGACCCAGTACTTC. Translating gives CASSLTPLFSLKGGPRRETQYF.

This clonotype was counted only a few times. The J gene is TRBJ1-2, the V gene TRBV12-3 or TRBV12-4; TRBD1 agrees at 9 bases. This CDR3 contains 13 residues. V was pared by 6 bases and J by 6 bases, with 5 bases of the junction left unmatched. CDR3 sequence (DNA): TGTGCCAGCAGGCGACAGGGGGAAAATGGCTACACCTTC. Residues: CASRRQGENGYTF.

The chain links TRBV6-1 to TRBJ2-7; tentative D call: TRBD2 (6 bases). Trimming removed 1 base at V and 5 bases at J, with 15 bases between. Germline V gene sequence: CDR1 MNHNS, CDR2 SASEGT. The CDR3 has 15 residues. CDR3 in amino acids: CASSEEGTSRHEQYF. CDR3 nucleotides: TGTGCCAGCAGTGAAGAAGGGACTTCTCGGCACGAGCAGTACTTC.